A single sample is the source of the 9 T cell receptor beta chains below, sequenced in a study of blood T cell repertoires in COVID-19. Clones were read by immunoSEQ multiplex PCR, and TCRdb kept only the in-frame ones, dropping some. The table records hundreds of thousands of clones, about 85% of them present only once. Sequenced: peripheral blood. The receptors were gathered from a man younger than 35 with active or convalescent COVID-19.

V is TRBV4-3 and J is TRBJ2-1; 10 bases are a match to TRBD2. With 2 bases clipped from V and 6 bases from J, the junction kept 13 bases outside the gene matches. This CDR3 region has 18 residues. From germline, CDR1 is LGHNA and CDR2 YSLEER. CDR3 nucleotides: TGCGCCAGCAGCCAAAGGGTACCAACGGGACTAGCGCTCAATGAGCAGTTCTTC. As protein: CASSQRVPTGLALNEQFF.

This chain joins TRBV6-5 and TRBJ1-5; D unclear. Germline V gives CDR1 MNHEY, CDR2 SVGAGI. V was trimmed by 0 bases and J by 9 bases, leaving 9 bases between them. CDR3 length equals 13 residues. The CDR3 region is CASSYSIRGPQHF. CDR3 in DNA: TGTGCCAGCAGTTACTCGATAAGAGGGCCCCAGCATTTT.

The V gene is TRBV19, the J gene TRBJ2-2; no clear D gene. With 0 bases removed from V and 1 base from J, the gap between germline ends came to 3 bases. Germline V gives CDR1 LNHDA, CDR2 SQIVND (reference sequence). This CDR3 has 14 residues. For the CDR3, the DNA is TGTGCCAGTAGTATAGATAGGAACACCGGGGAGCTGTTTTTT. This sequence encodes CASSIDRNTGELFF.

The chain employs TRBV27 and TRBJ2-7, with 9 positions matching TRBD1. The V and J ends lost 2 bases and 6 bases, in that order; junction bases with no gene match: 11. CDR1 is MNHEY and CDR2 is SMNVEV in the germline V gene (reference sequence). This CDR3 is built from 16 residues. The chain's CDR3 is CASSLTRDRVNLEQYF. In DNA, the CDR3 is TGTGCCAGCAGTTTAACTCGGGACAGGGTGAACCTCGAGCAGTACTTC.

The J gene is TRBJ2-7, the V gene TRBV9; 7 positions match TRBD2. V dropped 4 bases and J dropped 9; count of bases not matched to a gene: 10. This CDR3 is built from 13 residues. Germline-derived CDR1 and CDR2 are SGDLS and YYNGEE. Here the CDR3 DNA reads TGTGCCAGCAGCATAGAGACTAGCTCGGTGCAGTACTTC. Protein sequence: CASSIETSSVQYF.

V and J are TRBV29-1 and TRBJ1-5; possibly TRBD1 for D (6 bases). Trimming stripped 4 bases from V and 7 bases from J, with 14 bases between. The CDR3 loop spans 13 amino acids. Germline lookup yields CDR1 SQVTM and CDR2 ANQGSEA. DNA for the CDR3: TGCAGCGTTGCTAGGGCGCAGGGGCAGCCCCAGCATTTT. Amino acid sequence: CSVARAQGQPQHF.

This chain connects TRBV19 to TRBJ2-3; TRBD2 aligns across 11 bases. CDR1 is LNHDA and CDR2 is SQIVND in the germline V gene (reference sequence). Germline trimming cut 8 bases from V and 2 bases from J; bases unmatched to any gene: 15. The CDR3 is made up of 18 amino acids. The CDR3 nucleotides are TGTGCCAGTGGACTGTCTAGCGGGAGGCCCCGTTACACAGATACGCAGTATTTT. The encoded protein is CASGLSSGRPRYTDTQYF. The entire variable domain, with the rest obtained from reference TRBV19 and TRBJ2-3, is as follows: DGGITQSPKYLFRKEGQNVTLSCEQNLNHDAMYWYRQDPGQGLRLIYYSQIVNDFQKGDIAEGYSVSREKKESFPLTVTSAQKNPTAFYLCASGLSSGRPRYTDTQYFGPGTRLTVL.

This chain joins TRBV7-6 and TRBJ2-5; 7 bases line up with TRBD2. This CDR3 contains 14 residues. CDR1 SGHVS and CDR2 FNYEAQ come from the germline V gene. Trimming at V came to 6 bases and at J to 5 bases, leaving 9 bases not matched to a gene. For the CDR3, the DNA is TGTGCCAGCAGTTTTAATTACGGGGGGGAGACCCAGTACTTC. It codes for CASSFNYGGETQYF.

The CDR3 DNA follows: TGTGCCAGTAAACAAACAGGAGCCACTGAAGCTTTCTTT. Residues: CASKQTGATEAFF. The chain recombines TRBV19 with TRBJ1-1; a possible D gene is TRBD1 (5 bases). Trimming cost V 7 bases and J 4 bases, with 13 bases left between them. The CDR3 spans 13 residues. Germline V CDR1 and CDR2: LNHDA, SQIVND (reference sequence).